Below, 30 T cell receptor beta chains from the same sample are listed, as sequenced in a study of T-cell memory formation after mild COVID-19 (dated by TCRdb to 2020 to 2023). The library was produced with 5' RACE. Sequenced on an Illumina NovaSeq 6000. TCRdb reprocessed the public reads (quality trimming at Q25 with fastp, clone calling with MiXCR) and kept in-frame beta chains. CDR3 protein sequences are deduplicated, and each keeps its most common genes and DNA. In all, the sample holds roughly 500,000 distinct CDR3 sequences, and roughly 20% of those were seen once. The ten largest account for around an eighth of the sample. Sequencing input: PBMCs or a T cell subset sorted from them (not recorded which). The receptors here all came from an adult woman who had mild COVID-19 (a few samples of this study predate the infection). The sample titles of this study are shuffled in the database, so cell type and time point are left out; the donor was told from shared clones.

This clonotype was seen only a few times. The chain is built from TRBV5-1 and TRBJ1-1, with D perhaps matching TRBD1 (5 bases). The germline V and J ends were trimmed by 6 bases and 2 bases, with 20 bases remaining between them. Germline-derived CDR1 and CDR2 are SGHRS and YFSETQ. CDR3 length: 16 residues. The CDR3 protein is CASNTGTAAPNTEAFF. The CDR3 DNA sequence: TGCGCCAGCAACACCGGGACGGCGGCCCCCAACACTGAAGCTTTCTTT.

V usage is TRBV29-1 and J usage is TRBJ2-6; D uncertain. CDR3 length: 15 amino acids. Germline V gives CDR1 SQVTM, CDR2 ANQGSEA. The germline V and J ends were trimmed by 1 base and 1 base, with 8 bases remaining between them. CDR3 loop: CSVEGWWSGANVLTF. CDR3 sequence (DNA): TGCAGCGTTGAAGGGTGGTGGTCTGGGGCCAACGTCCTGACTTTC.

The chain has TRBV9 and TRBJ1-1, with a possible D match to TRBD1 (5 bases). The CDR3 contains 15 residues. The V and J ends lost 5 bases and 2 bases respectively, with 16 bases between them. The V gene's germline CDR1 is SGDLS and CDR2 YYNGEE. CDR3 amino acids: CASRALDSANTEAFF. The DNA for the CDR3 is TGTGCCAGCAGAGCGTTAGACAGCGCTAACACTGAAGCTTTCTTT.

This chain joins TRBV7-2 and TRBJ2-7; D is undetermined. Germline V gene sequence: CDR1 SGHTA, CDR2 FQGNSA. The CDR3 totals 14 residues. V was trimmed by 4 bases and J by 3 bases, leaving 13 bases between them. The chain's CDR3 is CASSSGGPGYEQYF. As DNA, the CDR3 is TGTGCCAGCAGCTCGGGCGGTCCAGGCTACGAGCAGTACTTC. Based on the CDR3 plus reference TRBV7-2 and TRBJ2-7, the full variable domain is GAGVSQSPSNKVTEKGKDVELRCDPISGHTALYWYRQSLGQGLEFLIYFQGNSAPDKSGLPSDRFSAERTGGSVSTLTIQRTQQEDSAVYLCASSSGGPGYEQYFGPGTRLTVT.

This clonotype turned up a few times. V gene TRBV23-1 combines with J gene TRBJ2-7, with a possible D match to TRBD1 (6 bases). TRBV23-1 is an ORF, and what it does is uncertain. V gave up 8 bases and J gave up 0 bases, with 17 bases separating them. The CDR3 has 15 residues. The CDR3 coding sequence is TGCGCCAGCCCCCCGGACAGAGCCAACTCCTACGAGCAGTACTTC. Protein sequence: CASPPDRANSYEQYF.

The V call is TRBV7-9, the J call TRBJ2-7, with TRBD1 identical over 7 bases. Germline V gene sequence: CDR1 SEHNR, CDR2 FQNEAQ (reference sequence). The V segment lost 5 bases and the J segment 4 bases; nucleotides outside the gene matches: 8. The CDR3 has 14 amino acids. This CDR3 reads CASSVPGQWYEQYF. CDR3 DNA sequence: TGTGCCAGCAGCGTACCGGGACAGTGGTACGAGCAGTACTTC.

This clonotype was picked up a small number of times. DNA for the CDR3: TGCGCCAGCAGCCAAGGGCCGCCCGGGAGCTCCTACGAGCAGTACTTC. Its translation is CASSQGPPGSSYEQYF. The V call is TRBV4-1, the J call TRBJ2-7; tentatively, D is TRBD2 (6 bases). Germline V gives CDR1 MGHRA, CDR2 YSYEKL. The ends were cut back, 1 base at V and 0 bases at J, with 13 bases in the middle. This CDR3 has 16 residues.

In this sample, this clonotype turned up a few times. This chain links TRBV28 with TRBJ1-5, with D possibly matching TRBD1 (6 bases). V was clipped by 5 bases and J by 7 bases, with 18 bases between them. CDR1 is MDHEN and CDR2 is SYDVKM in the germline V gene. This CDR3 region has 15 residues. The CDR3 sequence is CASSTRREGQQPQHF. The CDR3 DNA is TGTGCCAGCAGTACCCGTCGGGAGGGACAACAGCCCCAGCATTTT. Filled out from reference TRBV28 and TRBJ1-5, the complete variable domain reads DVKVTQSSRYLVKRTGEKVFLECVQDMDHENMFWYRQDPGLGLRLIYFSYDVKMKEKGDIPEGYSVSREKKERFSLILESASTNQTSMYLCASSTRREGQQPQHFGDGTRLSIL.

The rearrangement links TRBV7-9 to TRBJ2-3; D is possibly TRBD1 or TRBD2 (6 bases each). Per the germline V gene, CDR1 is SEHNR and CDR2 is FQNEAQ (reference sequence). CDR3 length: 14 amino acids. Between the trimmed V and J ends, which lost 7 bases and 3 bases, there was a span of 14 bases. CDR3 sequence (DNA): TGTGCCAGCAAGAGAACAGGGACTACAGATACGCAGTATTTT. It is translated as CASKRTGTTDTQYF. The full variable domain, in which reference TRBV7-9 and TRBJ2-3 provide the parts outside the CDR3, is DTGVSQNPRHKITKRGQNVTFRCDPISEHNRLYWYRQTLGQGPEFLTYFQNEAQLEKSRLLSDRFSAERPKGSFSTLEIQRTEQGDSAMYLCASKRTGTTDTQYFGPGTRLTVL.

This clonotype was found many times. V usage is TRBV25-1 and J usage is TRBJ2-7; the match to TRBD2 covers 8 bases. The ends lost 4 bases at V and 3 bases at J; junction bases unmatched: 2. The CDR3 has 13 residues. Germline V CDR1 and CDR2: MGHDK, SYGVNS. CDR3 sequence: CASSAGLDYEQYF. In DNA form, the CDR3 reads TGTGCCAGCAGTGCGGGACTAGACTACGAGCAGTACTTC.

The V gene is TRBV13, the J gene TRBJ2-3; TRBD1 matches 8 bases. Unmatched junction bases numbered 10, after V lost 4 bases and J lost 4 bases. The CDR3 totals 16 residues. Germline values: CDR1 PRHDT, CDR2 FYEKMQ (reference sequence). The CDR3 reads CASSSPFDRGSDTQYF. CDR3 DNA: TGTGCCAGCAGCTCCCCTTTCGACAGGGGATCAGATACGCAGTATTTT.

V gene TRBV29-1 combines with J gene TRBJ2-3; unclear D gene. Germline loops: CDR1 SQVTM, CDR2 ANQGSEA. CDR3 length equals 15 residues. The V end lost 0 bases, the J end lost 2 bases, and 12 bases lay between the germline ends. The CDR3 loop reads CSVEDPQDLTDTQYF. Here the CDR3 DNA reads TGCAGCGTTGAAGATCCCCAGGACCTCACAGATACGCAGTATTTT.

The genes are TRBV12-3 or TRBV12-4 and TRBJ2-7; D remains ambiguous. V lost 2 bases and J 3 bases, leaving 8 bases between the germline ends. The CDR3 is 13 residues long. The CDR3 bases are TGTGCCAGCAGTTTATTTCCGGGCTACGAGCAGTACTTC. This gives the protein CASSLFPGYEQYF.

The chain uses TRBV5-1 and TRBJ1-6; 7 positions agree with TRBD1. Germline lookup yields CDR1 SGHRS and CDR2 YFSETQ. The CDR3 spans 13 residues. Germline trimming cut 7 bases from V and 6 bases from J; bases unmatched to any gene: 4. The CDR3: CASGEGANSPLHF. Here the CDR3 DNA reads TGCGCCAGCGGGGAGGGGGCTAATTCACCCCTCCACTTT.

This clonotype was detected many times. The chain has TRBV7-2 and TRBJ2-7; 13 bases align to TRBD2. Germline CDR1 is SGHTA and CDR2 is FQGNSA. The V segment lost 0 bases and the J segment 4 bases; nucleotides outside the gene matches: 9. This CDR3 region has 18 residues. In DNA, the CDR3 is TGTGCCAGCAGCTTAGCGCCCGGACTAGCGGGAGTGGAGTACGAGCAGTACTTC. Translated, it gives CASSLAPGLAGVEYEQYF. Using reference TRBV7-2 and TRBJ2-7 for the parts outside the CDR3, the full variable domain is GAGVSQSPSNKVTEKGKDVELRCDPISGHTALYWYRQSLGQGLEFLIYFQGNSAPDKSGLPSDRFSAERTGGSVSTLTIQRTQQEDSAVYLCASSLAPGLAGVEYEQYFGPGTRLTVT.

There are a few counts of this clonotype. The chain combines TRBV5-1 with TRBJ2-7, with a weak D call TRBD2 (6 bases). The CDR3 is 13 amino acids. Per the germline V gene, CDR1 is SGHRS and CDR2 is YFSETQ. Trimming removed 7 bases at V and 2 bases at J, with 13 bases between. The chain's CDR3 is CASGGTKAYEQYF. The CDR3 DNA follows: TGCGCCAGCGGCGGGACCAAAGCCTACGAGCAGTACTTC.

This clonotype was found a few times. J is TRBJ2-5 and V is TRBV7-2, with TRBD1 matching 9 bases. The length of the CDR3 is 15 residues. Germline-derived CDR1 and CDR2 are SGHTA and FQGNSA. Trimming cost V 5 bases and J 2 bases; bases outside gene matches: 6. The CDR3 DNA reads TGTGCCAGCAGCGAGGGACAGGGAGTACAAGAGACCCAGTACTTC. Amino acid sequence: CASSEGQGVQETQYF.

This clonotype was seen at least ten times. The gene calls are TRBV4-3 and TRBJ2-1, with 8 bases lining up with TRBD2. The ends lost 0 bases at V and 3 bases at J; junction bases unmatched: 7. This CDR3 has 17 residues. The germline gives CDR1 LGHNA, CDR2 YSLEER. For the CDR3, the DNA is TGCGCCAGCAGCCAAGATCTAGGGCTAGCGGGCTACAATGAGCAGTTCTTC. Protein: CASSQDLGLAGYNEQFF.

The chain joins TRBV25-1 to TRBJ2-7, with TRBD1 matching 8 bases. This CDR3 has 16 residues. J gave up 2 bases and V 5 bases, and 11 bases lay outside the gene matches. Germline CDR1 and CDR2: MGHDK and SYGVNS. The CDR3 loop is CASSPQPGTGTYEQYF. CDR3 coding DNA: TGTGCCAGCAGTCCTCAGCCGGGGACAGGCACCTACGAGCAGTACTTC.

The genes are TRBV7-3 and TRBJ2-7; D perhaps matches TRBD1 (6 bases). This CDR3 is built from 13 residues. Germline V gene data show CDR1 as SGHTA and CDR2 as FQGTGA. With 3 bases removed from V and 6 bases from J, the gap between germline ends came to 12 bases. As DNA, the CDR3 is TGTGCCAGCAGCTTCGGGACAATCGGCGAGCAGTACTTC. It yields the protein CASSFGTIGEQYF.

The chain recombines TRBV5-5 with TRBJ2-2; D remains ambiguous. Trimming pared 1 base from V and 4 bases from J, leaving 11 bases between. From germline, CDR1 is SGHKS and CDR2 YYEKEE (reference sequence). The CDR3 is 15 amino acids. The CDR3 loop is CASSLQTAITGELFF. CDR3 coding DNA: TGTGCCAGCAGCTTGCAAACGGCGATCACCGGGGAGCTGTTTTTT. Full variable domain (rest looked up from reference TRBV5-5 and TRBJ2-2): DAGVTQSPTHLIKTRGQQVTLRCSPISGHKSVSWYQQVLGQGPQFIFQYYEKEERGRGNFPDRFSARQFPNYSSELNVNALLLGDSALYLCASSLQTAITGELFFGEGSRLTVL.

The chain carries TRBV25-1 and TRBJ2-5, with a possible D match to TRBD2 (7 bases). CDR1 MGHDK and CDR2 SYGVNS come from the germline V gene. The CDR3 extends over 18 amino acids. The V and J ends lost 4 bases and 4 bases respectively, with 25 bases between them. The CDR3 nucleotides read TGTGCCAGCAGTGCTCTAGGGGGGGGTTCGCGGGTTGTAGAGACCCAGTACTTC. This gives the protein CASSALGGGSRVVETQYF. Together with reference TRBV25-1 and TRBJ2-5, the CDR3 gives the full variable domain: EADIYQTPRYLVIGTGKKITLECSQTMGHDKMYWYQQDPGMELHLIHYSYGVNSTEKGDLSSESTVSRIRTEHFPLTLESARPSHTSQYLCASSALGGGSRVVETQYFGPGTRLLVL.

There are many counts of this clonotype. The chain links TRBV4-3 to TRBJ2-1; D is undetermined. The ends were cut back, 3 bases at V and 4 bases at J, with 13 bases in the middle. Germline V lookup: CDR1 LGHNA, CDR2 YSLEER. The CDR3 runs 15 residues. The CDR3 is CASSQDSLSYNEQFF. Here the CDR3 DNA reads TGCGCCAGCAGCCAGGATAGCTTATCTTACAATGAGCAGTTCTTC.

The chain is built from TRBV5-1 and TRBJ2-7, with TRBD2 identical over 8 bases. J was trimmed by 7 bases and V by 5 bases; bases with no gene match: 5. Germline V gene sequence: CDR1 SGHRS, CDR2 YFSETQ. This CDR3 comprises 12 residues. The CDR3 loop is CASSPGLAEQYF. The CDR3, as DNA: TGCGCCAGCAGTCCCGGACTAGCAGAGCAGTACTTC. Combining the CDR3 with reference TRBV5-1 and TRBJ2-7 gives the whole variable domain KAGVTQTPRYLIKTRGQQVTLSCSPISGHRSVSWYQQTPGQGLQFLFEYFSETQRNKGNFPGRFSGRQFSNSRSEMNVSTLELGDSALYLCASSPGLAEQYFGPGTRLTVT.

This clonotype was seen more than once but under ten times. J is TRBJ1-1 and V is TRBV20-1, with TRBD1 as a possible D gene (5 bases). In germline, CDR1 is DFQATT, CDR2 SNEGSKA (reference sequence). The CDR3 contains 12 residues. For the CDR3, the DNA is TGCAGGGGGGAGGCTGGGGACACTGAAGCTTTCTTT. Encoded protein: CRGEAGDTEAFF.

The V gene is TRBV6-2 or TRBV6-3, the J gene TRBJ1-1; 8 bases fit TRBD1. The V gene end was trimmed by 5 bases and the J gene end by 4 bases; junction bases not matched to a gene: 6. The CDR3 sequence is 14 residues long. Germline V lookup: CDR1 MNHEY, CDR2 SVGEGT. The DNA for the CDR3 is TGTGCCAGCAGTGGACAGGGATGGAGCACTGAAGCTTTCTTT. Its translation is CASSGQGWSTEAFF.

This clonotype occurred a few times. This chain uses TRBV12-3 or TRBV12-4 with TRBJ1-1; D is unresolved. The CDR3 consists of 12 residues. Trimming cost V 5 bases and J 3 bases, with 7 bases left between them. DNA of the CDR3: TGTGCCAGCAGTCCCGATCACACTGAAGCTTTCTTT. Translation: CASSPDHTEAFF.

This clonotype turned up a few times. The rearrangement uses TRBV5-1 and TRBJ1-2; tentative D call: TRBD1 (6 bases). This CDR3 spans 16 amino acids. From germline, CDR1 is SGHRS and CDR2 YFSETQ. The ends were cut back, 3 bases at V and 3 bases at J, with 18 bases in the middle. This CDR3 is CASSSRDTGGDYGYTF. DNA for the CDR3: TGCGCCAGCAGCTCACGGGACACCGGAGGCGACTATGGCTACACCTTC.

The chain combines TRBV7-6 with TRBJ2-5; TRBD2 agrees at 7 bases. V was pared by 1 base and J by 0 bases, with 8 bases of the junction left unmatched. The CDR3 consists of 17 residues. CDR1 and CDR2 from the germline V gene are SGHVS and FNYEAQ. The CDR3 loop reads CASSLGYLAEYQETQYF. The CDR3 DNA sequence: TGTGCCAGCAGCTTAGGGTATCTAGCGGAGTACCAAGAGACCCAGTACTTC.

CDR3 region: CASSQGLGQGRYEQYF. The CDR3 DNA reads as TGTGCCAGCAGCCAAGGGTTGGGACAGGGAAGGTACGAGCAGTACTTC. The chain employs TRBV16 and TRBJ2-7, with 9 bases matching TRBD1. There are 16 residues in the CDR3. The J segment lost 4 bases and the V segment lost 2 bases, leaving 9 bases of the junction unmatched. Germline values: CDR1 KGHSY, CDR2 FQNENV.